These 32 T cell receptor beta chains came from one sample sequenced in a study of STAT5B mutations in CD4+ large granular lymphocyte leukemia. TCRdb's copy holds only in-frame clones and misses some; the assay was immunoSEQ multiplex PCR. The data hold tens of thousands of clones, with 75% to 85% observed a single time. Sequenced: CD4+ T cells from blood buffy coats. These receptors were obtained from a human donor in good health.

On this clone: Other DNA sequences in this specimen translate into the identical CDR3. V gene TRBV5-1 combines with J gene TRBJ2-7, with a tentative D call TRBD1 (5 bases). Germline assignment: CDR1 SGHRS and CDR2 YFSETQ. V lost 5 bases to trimming and J lost 0 bases, with 9 bases between them. The CDR3 length is 13 residues. The CDR3 coding sequence is TGCGCCAGCAGTGGGGCCAGCTCCTACGAGCAGTACTTC. Translating it yields CASSGASSYEQYF.

The chain recombines TRBV5-1 with TRBJ2-1; 7 bases align to TRBD2. This CDR3 comprises 12 residues. The germline V gene has CDR1 SGHRS and CDR2 YFSETQ. The junction had 10 bases not matched to a gene; V was cut back by 4 bases and J by 15 bases. The CDR3 region is CASSPERESPFF. The CDR3 DNA sequence: TGCGCCAGCAGCCCCGAGCGGGAAAGCCCGTTCTTC. Complete variable domain (other parts from reference TRBV5-1 and TRBJ2-1): KAGVTQTPRYLIKTRGQQVTLSCSPISGHRSVSWYQQTPGQGLQFLFEYFSETQRNKGNFPGRFSGRQFSNSRSEMNVSTLELGDSALYLCASSPERESPFFGPGTRLTVL.

V is TRBV5-1 and J is TRBJ1-3; D unclear. V gave up 3 bases and J gave up 2 bases, with 9 bases separating them. CDR1 and CDR2 (germline): SGHRS, YFSETQ. This CDR3 contains 14 residues. CDR3: CASSSTLAGNTIYF. As DNA, the CDR3 is TGCGCCAGCAGCTCTACCCTTGCTGGAAACACCATATATTTT.

V and J are TRBV27 and TRBJ2-7; TRBD2 matches at 14 bases. Trimming removed 5 bases from V and 8 bases from J; junction bases left unmatched: 11. CDR3 length: 16 residues. In germline, CDR1 is MNHEY, CDR2 SMNVEV (reference sequence). DNA for the CDR3: TGTGCCAGCAGTCCCGGACTAGCGGGAGGAGGTACGAAGCAGTACTTC. As protein: CASSPGLAGGGTKQYF.

V and J are TRBV6-1 and TRBJ1-4; D is unclear. V was clipped by 8 bases and J by 8 bases, with 12 bases between them. The germline V gene has CDR1 MNHNS and CDR2 SASEGT. The CDR3 has 12 amino acids. CDR3 DNA: TGTGCCAGCGGCGCATTGAGGGAAAAACTGTTTTTT. Translated, it gives CASGALREKLFF.

The chain carries TRBV14 and TRBJ2-3; D gene unclear. The CDR3 totals 15 residues. Per germline, CDR1 SGHDN and CDR2 FVKESK. Trimming stripped 3 bases from V and 2 bases from J, with 12 bases between. The CDR3 sequence is CASSQVGSFTDTQYF. The CDR3 DNA follows: TGTGCCAGCAGCCAGGTCGGCAGCTTCACAGATACGCAGTATTTT. Using reference TRBV14 and TRBJ2-3 for the parts outside the CDR3, the full variable domain is EAGVTQFPSHSVIEKGQTVTLRCDPISGHDNLYWYRRVMGKEIKFLLHFVKESKQDESGMPNNRFLAERTGGTYSTLKVQPAELEDSGVYFCASSQVGSFTDTQYFGPGTRLTVL.

The CDR3 DNA is TGTGCCAGTATGGGACTAGCGGGAGGGCAGGAGACCCAGTACTTC. It codes for CASMGLAGGQETQYF. The chain combines TRBV19 with TRBJ2-5; 16 bases line up with TRBD2. This CDR3 spans 15 amino acids. CDR1 and CDR2 (germline): LNHDA, SQIVND (reference sequence). The J segment lost 5 bases and the V segment lost 7 bases, leaving 4 bases of the junction unmatched.

V is TRBV10-1 and J is TRBJ2-3; either TRBD1 or TRBD2 may fit D (5 bases each). The CDR3 is made up of 13 amino acids. V lost 6 bases and J 2 bases, leaving 9 bases between the germline ends. From germline, CDR1 is WNHNN and CDR2 SYGVQD (reference sequence). In nucleotides, the CDR3 is TGCGCCAGCAGGAGGGACCACACAGATACGCAGTATTTT. Translation gives CASRRDHTDTQYF.

The chain employs TRBV7-3 and TRBJ2-5; D is undetermined. This CDR3 has 13 amino acids. Per the germline V gene, CDR1 is SGHTA and CDR2 is FQGTGA. Trimming left V 4 bases short and J 5 bases short, with 11 bases between. CDR3 protein: CASSWAYGETQYF. The CDR3 DNA reads as TGTGCCAGCAGCTGGGCATATGGGGAGACCCAGTACTTC. Based on the CDR3 plus reference TRBV7-3 and TRBJ2-5, the full variable domain is GAGVSQTPSNKVTEKGKYVELRCDPISGHTALYWYRQSLGQGPEFLIYFQGTGAADDSGLPNDRFFAVRPEGSVSTLKIQRTERGDSAVYLCASSWAYGETQYFGPGTRLLVL.

Only one count was recorded for this clone. The gene calls are TRBV11-3 and TRBJ1-1; no definite D call. This CDR3 is built from 15 residues. In germline, CDR1 is SGHNT, CDR2 YENEEA. Between the trimmed V and J ends, which lost 2 bases and 2 bases, there was a span of 12 bases. For the CDR3, the DNA is TGTGCCAGCAGCTTAACCCCCTTAAAAAACACTGAAGCTTTCTTT. Translation gives CASSLTPLKNTEAFF.

The chain carries TRBV7-2 and TRBJ2-7, with D possibly matching TRBD1 (5 bases). The germline V gene has CDR1 SGHTA and CDR2 FQGNSA. This CDR3 region has 14 residues. V was cut by 3 bases and J by 2 bases, with 11 bases left in between. The CDR3: CASSFHYRPYEQYF. The CDR3 DNA reads as TGTGCCAGCAGCTTCCACTACAGGCCCTACGAGCAGTACTTC.

V is TRBV6-1 and J is TRBJ1-3; weak D call: TRBD1 (6 bases). V was shortened by 2 bases and J by 0 bases, with 14 bases between the two germline ends. The CDR3 runs to 17 residues. Germline V CDR1 and CDR2: MNHNS, SASEGT. The DNA of the CDR3 is TGTGCCAGCAGTGAATTTACAGGGACTAGCTCTGGAAACACCATATATTTT. Translating gives CASSEFTGTSSGNTIYF.

The chain recombines TRBV4-1 with TRBJ1-4, with D possibly TRBD1 on 6 matching bases. Germline V gene sequence: CDR1 MGHRA, CDR2 YSYEKL. V dropped 1 base and J dropped 0 bases, with 15 bases sitting between them. The CDR3 is 18 residues long. CDR3 DNA: TGCGCCAGCAGCCAAGGGGGGGCTGGGGCCGCAACTAATGAAAAACTGTTTTTT. It codes for CASSQGGAGAATNEKLFF.

The genes are TRBV5-5 and TRBJ2-3; a possible D gene is TRBD1 (6 bases). Trimming stripped 2 bases from V and 0 bases from J, with 13 bases between. Germline lookup yields CDR1 SGHKS and CDR2 YYEKEE (reference sequence). This CDR3 has 16 amino acids. The CDR3 coding sequence is TGTGCCAGCAGCTTAGGACAGTTCTCTAGCACAGATACGCAGTATTTT. It translates to CASSLGQFSSTDTQYF. The full variable domain, its missing parts supplied by reference TRBV5-5 and TRBJ2-3, is DAGVTQSPTHLIKTRGQQVTLRCSPISGHKSVSWYQQVLGQGPQFIFQYYEKEERGRGNFPDRFSARQFPNYSSELNVNALLLGDSALYLCASSLGQFSSTDTQYFGPGTRLTVL.

The rearrangement uses TRBV7-3 and TRBJ2-1; 14 nucleotides match TRBD2. The CDR3 has 16 amino acids. CDR1 and CDR2 (germline): SGHTA, FQGTGA. V was pared by 5 bases and J by 7 bases, with 7 bases of the junction left unmatched. In DNA, the CDR3 is TGTGCCAGCAGCAAACCGGGACTAGCGGGGGAAAATGAGCAGTTCTTC. This encodes CASSKPGLAGENEQFF. The full variable domain, in which reference TRBV7-3 and TRBJ2-1 provide the parts outside the CDR3, is GAGVSQTPSNKVTEKGKYVELRCDPISGHTALYWYRQSLGQGPEFLIYFQGTGAADDSGLPNDRFFAVRPEGSVSTLKIQRTERGDSAVYLCASSKPGLAGENEQFFGPGTRLTVL.

V and J are TRBV6-4 and TRBJ2-1; 9 positions match TRBD2. Germline V gene data show CDR1 as MRHNA and CDR2 as SNTAGT. The length of the CDR3 is 15 residues. V was clipped by 2 bases and J by 2 bases; unmatched bases: 1. This CDR3 is CASSDAGGTYNEQFF. For the CDR3, the DNA is TGTGCCAGCAGTGACGCGGGGGGGACCTACAATGAGCAGTTCTTC.

J is TRBJ2-5 and V is TRBV5-4, with 7 positions matching TRBD1. Germline CDR1 reads SGHNT; CDR2 reads YYREEE (reference sequence). After removal of 4 bases from V and 5 bases from J, the junction contained 5 bases not matched to a gene. CDR3 size: 13 residues. CDR3 nucleotides: TGTGCCAGCAGCCCTGGACAGGAGGAGACCCAGTACTTC. Translating gives CASSPGQEETQYF.

This sequence joins TRBV12-2 and TRBJ2-1; TRBD2, the table's D call, lacks a check against the DNA. TRBV12-2 is marked as a pseudogene. The CDR3 consists of 19 residues. The CDR3 DNA follows: TGTGCAAGTCGCTCCAGAGGGTTCAGCGGGAGGATACCCTACAATGAGCAGTTCTTC. Encoded protein: CASRSRGFSGRIPYNEQFF.

The CDR3 region has the DNA TGTGCCTGGAGTGCAGGGACTGGAAACACCATATATTTT. This sequence encodes CAWSAGTGNTIYF. The chain recombines TRBV30 with TRBJ1-3; D perhaps matches TRBD1 (5 bases). In germline, CDR1 is GTSNPN, CDR2 SVGIG (reference sequence). The CDR3 covers 13 residues. Trimming removed 1 base at V and 2 bases at J, with 6 bases between.

CDR3 coding DNA: TGCGCCAGCAGTCAATTCTATGGCCCTACCCCGGTTTACAACTATGGCTACACCTTC. Its protein is CASSQFYGPTPVYNYGYTF. This sequence joins TRBV23-1 and TRBJ1-2, with D hard to call. TRBV23-1 is an ORF for which the function is uncertain. Trimming shortened V by 1 base and J by 2 bases, and 23 bases separated the two germline ends. This CDR3 region has 19 residues.

The J gene is TRBJ2-3, the V gene TRBV6-5; D is unresolved. CDR1 MNHEY and CDR2 SVGAGI come from the germline V gene. This CDR3 has 15 residues. The ends were cut back, 2 bases at V and 2 bases at J, with 11 bases in the middle. The CDR3 spells CASSYEQTNTDTQYF. The DNA for the CDR3 is TGTGCCAGCAGTTACGAGCAGACGAACACAGATACGCAGTATTTT.

CDR3 amino acids: CASTRDIHSNQPQHF. The DNA of the CDR3 is TGTGCCAGCACCCGGGACATCCATAGCAATCAGCCCCAGCATTTT. V is TRBV19 and J is TRBJ1-5; a weak D match, TRBD1 (6 bases). CDR1 and CDR2 (germline): LNHDA, SQIVND (reference sequence). The CDR3 contains 15 residues. Trimming cost V 9 bases and J 0 bases, with 15 bases left between them.

The chain employs TRBV5-6 and TRBJ2-5, with 8 bases fitting TRBD1. The germline CDR1 and CDR2 sequences are SGHDT and YYEEEE. The CDR3 has 15 residues. V lost 4 bases to trimming and J lost 5 bases; unmatched junction nucleotides: 10. CDR3 sequence reads: CASSTDRGEVETQYF. As DNA, the CDR3 is TGTGCCAGCAGCACCGACAGGGGAGAGGTCGAGACCCAGTACTTC.

This chain links TRBV18 with TRBJ1-5; possibly TRBD1 for D (6 bases). The germline V and J ends were trimmed by 5 bases and 4 bases, with 18 bases remaining between them. Germline-derived CDR1 and CDR2 are KGHSH and LQKENI. The CDR3 runs to 16 residues. The DNA for the CDR3 is TGTGCCAGCTCATCAGACACACGGGGGCTGAATCAGCCCCAGCATTTT. Its protein product is CASSSDTRGLNQPQHF.

The rearrangement joins TRBV28 to TRBJ2-2, with 11 positions matching TRBD2. The CDR3 runs to 16 residues. V lost 4 bases, J lost 4 bases, and 5 bases stayed unmatched. The germline V gene has CDR1 MDHEN and CDR2 SYDVKM. The CDR3 is CASSYLAGGRTGELFF. In nucleotides, the CDR3 is TGTGCCAGCAGTTATCTAGCGGGAGGACGCACCGGGGAGCTGTTTTTT.

J is TRBJ2-7 and V is TRBV27; TRBD1 matches at 12 bases. V dropped 4 bases and J dropped 11; count of bases not matched to a gene: 6. Germline CDR1 is MNHEY and CDR2 is SMNVEV (reference sequence). The CDR3 extends over 13 amino acids. The chain's CDR3 is CASSSGTGGDEYF. In DNA form, the CDR3 reads TGTGCCAGCAGTTCGGGGACAGGGGGCGACGAGTACTTC.

The chain is built from TRBV6-5 and TRBJ1-2; D unresolved. Germline V CDR1 and CDR2: MNHEY, SVGAGI. V lost 0 bases, J lost 6 bases, and 11 bases lay in between. The CDR3 extends over 14 amino acids. Here the CDR3 reads CASSYSGNRDGYTF. CDR3 sequence (DNA): TGTGCCAGCAGTTACTCCGGCAATCGAGATGGCTACACCTTC.

A single count supports this clone. V is TRBV5-6 and J is TRBJ2-5, with 11 bases matching TRBD2. The CDR3 runs to 15 residues. The V segment lost 1 base and the J segment 5 bases; nucleotides outside the gene matches: 4. The germline gives CDR1 SGHDT, CDR2 YYEEEE. The CDR3 bases are TGTGCCAGCAGCTTGCCTAGCGGGAGGACGGAGACCCAGTACTTC. Encoded protein: CASSLPSGRTETQYF.

The chain has TRBV19 and TRBJ1-1; 10 positions match TRBD1. Germline V gene sequence: CDR1 LNHDA, CDR2 SQIVND (reference sequence). The CDR3 loop spans 15 amino acids. Trimming took 4 bases from V and 0 from J; bases not matched to a gene: 2. The DNA for the CDR3 is TGTGCCAGTAGTAGGACAGGGGGAATGAACACTGAAGCTTTCTTT. Protein: CASSRTGGMNTEAFF. Complete variable domain (other parts from reference TRBV19 and TRBJ1-1): DGGITQSPKYLFRKEGQNVTLSCEQNLNHDAMYWYRQDPGQGLRLIYYSQIVNDFQKGDIAEGYSVSREKKESFPLTVTSAQKNPTAFYLCASSRTGGMNTEAFFGQGTRLTVV.

V gene TRBV4-2 combines with J gene TRBJ2-1; D ambiguous. V was pared by 0 bases and J by 3 bases, with 3 bases between. Germline-derived CDR1 and CDR2 are LGHNA and YNFKEQ. This CDR3 contains 13 residues. CDR3 in DNA: TGTGCCAGCAGCCAAGATTACTACAATGAGCAGTTCTTC. It is translated as CASSQDYYNEQFF.

This chain links TRBV9 with TRBJ1-4, with D possibly TRBD1 on 6 matching bases. Trimming removed 4 bases at V and 7 bases at J, with 11 bases between. Germline V CDR1 and CDR2: SGDLS, YYNGEE. This CDR3 contains 13 residues. CDR3 in amino acids: CASSPGTIEKLFF. CDR3 DNA sequence: TGTGCCAGCAGCCCCGGGACAATTGAAAAACTGTTTTTT.

DNA for the CDR3: TGTGCCAGCAGCCAACCTAGCGGGGAGACCCAGTACTTC. The encoded protein is CASSQPSGETQYF. The gene calls are TRBV7-2 and TRBJ2-5, with 8 bases aligning to TRBD2. The trim removed 5 bases at V and 5 bases at J, leaving 4 bases unmatched. From germline, CDR1 is SGHTA and CDR2 FQGNSA. The length of the CDR3 is 13 residues.